This paragraph reports one T cell receptor (beta chain). As yet, its antigen is unknown. TCRdb re-called the 5' RACE reads through MiXCR, storing one row per CDR3 protein. The profile covers more than 120,000 distinct CDR3 sequences, with about 19% appearing a single time and about 2% taken by the ten largest. The data were obtained in a study of T-cell memory formation after mild COVID-19. Background on the study: Largely, TCR clusters stayed within a single donor. Overall study results and limits: Researchers found some responding clones in pre-infection memory, a sign that cross-reactive memory joined. CD4+ contracting clones lay mainly in CM and EM, CD8+ ones in EMRA.

CDR1 and CDR2 (germline): SGHDN, FVKESK. This CDR3 is built from 13 residues. The ends were cut back, 1 base at V and 9 bases at J, with 10 bases in the middle. Input material: PBMCs or a T cell subset sorted from them (not recorded which). This TCR was sampled from an adult woman who had mild COVID-19 (a few samples of this study predate the infection). Cell type and time point are not known. The chain joins TRBV14 to TRBJ2-4; D is possibly TRBD2 (6 bases). The CDR3 sequence: CASSQGQGGIQYF. The CDR3 bases are TGTGCCAGCAGCCAAGGGCAGGGAGGCATTCAGTACTTC.